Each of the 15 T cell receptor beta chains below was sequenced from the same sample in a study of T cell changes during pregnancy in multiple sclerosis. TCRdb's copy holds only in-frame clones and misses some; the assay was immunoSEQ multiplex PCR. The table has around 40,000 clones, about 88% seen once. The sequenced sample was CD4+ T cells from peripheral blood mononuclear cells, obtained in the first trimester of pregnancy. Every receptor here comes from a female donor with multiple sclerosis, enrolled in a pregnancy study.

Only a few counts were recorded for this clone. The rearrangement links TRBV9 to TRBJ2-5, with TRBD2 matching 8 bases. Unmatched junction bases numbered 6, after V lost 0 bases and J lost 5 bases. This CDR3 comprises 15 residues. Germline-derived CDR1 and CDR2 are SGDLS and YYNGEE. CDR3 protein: CASSVAGGPGETQYF. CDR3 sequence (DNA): TGTGCCAGCAGCGTAGCGGGAGGGCCGGGGGAGACCCAGTACTTC.

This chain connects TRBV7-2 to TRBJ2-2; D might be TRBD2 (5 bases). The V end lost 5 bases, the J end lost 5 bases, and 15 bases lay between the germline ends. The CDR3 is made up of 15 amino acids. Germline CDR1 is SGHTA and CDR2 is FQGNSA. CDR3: CASSPPGLTTGELFF. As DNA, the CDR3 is TGTGCCAGCAGCCCGCCAGGACTGACGACCGGGGAGCTGTTTTTT.

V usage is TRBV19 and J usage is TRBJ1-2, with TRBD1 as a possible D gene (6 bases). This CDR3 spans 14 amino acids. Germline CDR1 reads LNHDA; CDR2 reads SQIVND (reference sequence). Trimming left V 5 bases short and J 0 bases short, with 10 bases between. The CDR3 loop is CASSLQGTNYGYTF. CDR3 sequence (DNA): TGTGCCAGTAGTCTCCAGGGGACTAACTATGGCTACACCTTC.

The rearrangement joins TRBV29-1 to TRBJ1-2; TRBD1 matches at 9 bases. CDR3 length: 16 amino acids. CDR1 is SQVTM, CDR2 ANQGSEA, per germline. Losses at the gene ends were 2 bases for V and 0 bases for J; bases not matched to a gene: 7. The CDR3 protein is CSVEWGDRATNYGYTF. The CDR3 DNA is TGCAGCGTTGAATGGGGGGACAGGGCTACTAACTATGGCTACACCTTC.

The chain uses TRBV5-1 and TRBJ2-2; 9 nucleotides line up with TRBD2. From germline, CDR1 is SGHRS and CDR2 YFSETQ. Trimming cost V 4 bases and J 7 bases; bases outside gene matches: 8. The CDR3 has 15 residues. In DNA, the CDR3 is TGCGCCAGCAGCCTAATAGCGGGAGAAGTCGGGGAGCTGTTTTTT. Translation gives CASSLIAGEVGELFF.

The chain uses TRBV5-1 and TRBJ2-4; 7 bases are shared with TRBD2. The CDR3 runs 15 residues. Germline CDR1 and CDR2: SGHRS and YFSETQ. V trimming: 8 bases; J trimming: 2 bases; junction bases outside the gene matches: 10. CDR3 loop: CARWGGRRSKNIQYF. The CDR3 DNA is TGCGCCAGGTGGGGCGGGAGACGATCCAAAAACATTCAGTACTTC.

The CDR3 loop reads CASSRGQGARNTGELFF. As DNA, the CDR3 is TGTGCCAGCAGTCGCGGACAGGGGGCGAGGAACACCGGGGAGCTGTTTTTT. The chain couples TRBV27 to TRBJ2-2; TRBD1 aligns across 11 bases. Trimming cost V 5 bases and J 1 base; bases outside gene matches: 6. The CDR3 is 17 amino acids. Germline V gene sequence: CDR1 MNHEY, CDR2 SMNVEV (reference sequence).

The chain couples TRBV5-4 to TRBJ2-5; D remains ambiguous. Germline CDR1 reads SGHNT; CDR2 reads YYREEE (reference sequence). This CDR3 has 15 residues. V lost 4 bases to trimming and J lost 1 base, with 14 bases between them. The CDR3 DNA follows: TGTGCCAGCAGCCCTGGTGACAAGGCCCAAGAGACCCAGTACTTC. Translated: CASSPGDKAQETQYF.

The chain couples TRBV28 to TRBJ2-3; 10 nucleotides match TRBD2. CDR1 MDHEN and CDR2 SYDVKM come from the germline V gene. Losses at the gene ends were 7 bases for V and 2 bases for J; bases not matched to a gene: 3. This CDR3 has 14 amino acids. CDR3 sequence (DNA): TGTGCCAGCAAAGCGGGAGGGTACACAGATACGCAGTATTTT. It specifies CASKAGGYTDTQYF.

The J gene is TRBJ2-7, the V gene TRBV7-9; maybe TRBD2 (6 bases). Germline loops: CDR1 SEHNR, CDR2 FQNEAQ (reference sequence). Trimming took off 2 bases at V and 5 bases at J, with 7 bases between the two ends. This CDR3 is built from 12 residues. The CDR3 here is CASSLREDEQYF. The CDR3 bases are TGTGCCAGCAGCTTAAGGGAGGACGAGCAGTACTTC. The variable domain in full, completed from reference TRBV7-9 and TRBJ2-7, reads DTGVSQNPRHKITKRGQNVTFRCDPISEHNRLYWYRQTLGQGPEFLTYFQNEAQLEKSRLLSDRFSAERPKGSFSTLEIQRTEQGDSAMYLCASSLREDEQYFGPGTRLTVT.

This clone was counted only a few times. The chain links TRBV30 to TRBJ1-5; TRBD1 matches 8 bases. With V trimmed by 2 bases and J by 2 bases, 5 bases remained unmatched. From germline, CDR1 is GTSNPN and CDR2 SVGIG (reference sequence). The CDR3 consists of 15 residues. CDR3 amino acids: CAWSMTGDGNQPQHF. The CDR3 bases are TGTGCCTGGAGTATGACAGGGGACGGCAATCAGCCCCAGCATTTT.

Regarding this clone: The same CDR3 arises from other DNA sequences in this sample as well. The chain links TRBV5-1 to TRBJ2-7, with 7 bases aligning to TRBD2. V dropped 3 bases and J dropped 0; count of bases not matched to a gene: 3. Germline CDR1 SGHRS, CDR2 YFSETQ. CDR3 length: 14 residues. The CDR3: CASSSSGYSYEQYF. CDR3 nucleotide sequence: TGCGCCAGCAGCTCTAGCGGATACTCCTACGAGCAGTACTTC.

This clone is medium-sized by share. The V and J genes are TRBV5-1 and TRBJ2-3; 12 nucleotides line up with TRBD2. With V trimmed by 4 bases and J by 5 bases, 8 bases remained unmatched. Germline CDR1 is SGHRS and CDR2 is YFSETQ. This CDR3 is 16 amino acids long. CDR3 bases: TGCGCCAGCAGCACCCTAGCGGGAGGGCGAATAGATACGCAGTATTTT. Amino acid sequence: CASSTLAGGRIDTQYF.

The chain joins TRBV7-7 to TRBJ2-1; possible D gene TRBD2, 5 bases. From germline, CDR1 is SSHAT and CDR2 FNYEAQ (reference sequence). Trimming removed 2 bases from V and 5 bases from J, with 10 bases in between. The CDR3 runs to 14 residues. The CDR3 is CASSLISGHNEQFF. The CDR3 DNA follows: TGTGCCAGCAGCTTAATAAGCGGCCACAATGAGCAGTTCTTC. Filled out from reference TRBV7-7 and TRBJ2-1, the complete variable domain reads GAGVSQSPRYKVTKRGQDVTLRCDPISSHATLYWYQQALGQGPEFLTYFNYEAQPDKSGLPSDRFSAERPEGSISTLTIQRTEQRDSAMYRCASSLISGHNEQFFGPGTRLTVL.

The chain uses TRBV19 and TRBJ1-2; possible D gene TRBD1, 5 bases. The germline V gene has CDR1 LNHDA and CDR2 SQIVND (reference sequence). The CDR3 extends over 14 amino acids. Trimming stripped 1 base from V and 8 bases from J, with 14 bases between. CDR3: CASSIARRVSGYTF. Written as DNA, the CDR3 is TGTGCCAGTAGTATAGCCCGCAGGGTGAGCGGCTACACCTTC.